The entry below gives a single T cell receptor beta chain sequence along with its context. Its antigen is unknown. Nothing much larger sits one base from this clone, and base qualities are not available. The CDR3 regions of human TCRbeta chains were subjected to immunosequencing. Concerning the study's data processing: Repertoire TCRs were checked for matches against a reference library of SARS-CoV-2-specific TCRs that had been generated using the MIRA antigen-specificity platform. Breadth was defined as the fraction of unique TCRs that were SARS-CoV-2-associated. Depth was defined as the fraction of total T cells that were SARS-CoV-2-associated. Each spike-specific TCR was assigned to its reactive spike region and to a CD4 or CD8 class using the MIRA data. Log10-transformed breadth and depth values were compared by one-way ANOVA with Sidak's multiple comparisons tests. The table comes from immuneACCESS by way of TCRdb, which keeps in-frame sequences with V and J called. Part of the clones is missing from these tables; in studies checked, under half for an unresolved V gene and the rest for unknown reasons. The V and J calls and clone size were taken over from that table, and D and trimming were inferred from the DNA. This sample gives about 56,000 clones in total; 75% to 90% of them show up just once. 6.9% of the sample lies in the top ten.

The time point label here, explained by the study, means: about 28 days (+/-7) after the second vaccine dose. AZD1222 recipients with second doses at about 4 weeks or about 12 weeks were pooled, because spike-specific TCR depth and breadth did not differ between schedules. Vaccinee samples were obtained from the UK trials COV001 and COV002, which included a single-blind randomized controlled phase 2/3 trial of AZD1222 (ChAdOx1 nCoV-19) in healthy adults. For TCRbeta chain sequencing, PBMC samples were collected from trial participants at day 0 and at day 28 after the second dose. This specimen belongs to a study of T cell responses to AZD1222 COVID-19 vaccine (dated by TCRdb to the early 2020s). At the level of the whole study: A total of 230 to 250 trial participants underwent TCR sequencing, of whom about 200 had received two doses of AZD1222 and around 25 had received two doses of the MenACWY control vaccine. Enrollment into the trials was organized by age into subgroups of 18-55, 56-69 and 70-plus years, and those subgroups contained 148, 28 and 57 TCR-sequenced participants, respectively.

Via the germline V gene, CDR1 is MGHRA and CDR2 YSYEKL. From its cysteine to its phenylalanine, the CDR3 spans 18 amino acids. Only CDR3 DNA remains: 54 bases, in frame from the first base. The V and J ends are trimmed by 1 base and 8 bases, leaving 23 bases between them. The research as a whole found: Conclusions about previously exposed vaccinees are limited, since just 5 or 6 AZD1222 recipients were seropositive for SARS-CoV-2 at baseline. Because no samples from the day 14 peak response were available, repertoires could be characterized only after the peak T cell response. A significant rise in spike-specific TCR breadth and depth was observed after two AZD1222 doses relative to day 0 and relative to MenACWY recipients. Reportedly, almost half of the unique spike-specific TCRs recognized epitopes lying outside the regions that are mutated in the B.1.351 and B.1.1.7 variants. Vaccine-associated CD4 TCRs spanned the whole spike protein, with dominant responses in regions 160-218 and 743-854. Participants were mostly white British, with more females than males. The authors suggested clonal diversity may have been underestimated. The 56-69-year group was small, and its depth increase did not reach significance, likely because of low power.

The sample here was peripheral blood, taken 28 days after the second AZD1222 dose. This receptor chain uses TRBV4-1 and TRBJ1-4, with TRBD1 tentatively as D gene (5 bases match). This TCR was sampled from an adult who received the AZD1222 COVID-19 vaccine. The CDR3 amino acid sequence is: CASSQAGTALSQREKLFF. The nucleotides are TGCGCCAGCAGCCAAGCCGGGACGGCTCTTTCCCAGCGGGAAAAACTGTTTTTT.